The rows below give T cell receptor beta chains drawn from one sample of a study of cytotoxic CD8 clonotypes in ibrutinib-treated CLL. Libraries were prepared by immunoSEQ multiplex PCR; TCRdb keeps only in-frame clonotypes and omits some of them. The profile shows roughly 250,000 clones, 60% to 75% of them singletons. The specimen was PBMCs, collected after 24 months of ibrutinib treatment. The receptors shown here come from a human donor with chronic lymphocytic leukemia. Each CDR3 is given with its conserved first and last residue. A D gene is named only where the DNA matches it firmly. Size is omitted from some rows. Given values are once, few, many or a class for expanded clones.

v_gene: TRBV28
d_gene: .
abundance: .
j_gene: TRBJ2-3
CDR3nt: TGTGCCAGCAGGAGTACCACAGATACGCAGTATTTT
CDR3aa: CASRSTTDTQYF

v_gene: TRBV7-9
d_gene: TRBD1
abundance: .
j_gene: TRBJ2-7
CDR3nt: TGTGCCAGCACCGGGACAGCCACTTCGTACGAGCAGTACTTC
CDR3aa: CASTGTATSYEQYF

v_gene: TRBV29-1
d_gene: .
abundance: .
j_gene: TRBJ2-1
CDR3nt: TGCAGCGTTGAAGGCGAACAGGGCAGGGCCTACAATGAGCAGTTCTTC
CDR3aa: CSVEGEQGRAYNEQFF

v_gene: TRBV4-3
d_gene: .
abundance: .
j_gene: TRBJ1-2
CDR3nt: TGCGCCAGCAGCCAAGACCGTGGGGGCTATGGCTACACCTTC
CDR3aa: CASSQDRGGYGYTF

v_gene: TRBV2
d_gene: .
abundance: .
j_gene: TRBJ2-1
CDR3nt: TGTGCCAGCAGTGAAGCGAGGGGAAATGAGCAGTTCTTC
CDR3aa: CASSEARGNEQFF

v_gene: TRBV6-6
d_gene: TRBD2
abundance: .
j_gene: TRBJ2-2
CDR3nt: TGTGCCAGCGGACTAGCGGGAGCCACCGGGGAGCTGTTTTTT
CDR3aa: CASGLAGATGELFF

v_gene: TRBV2
d_gene: TRBD1
abundance: .
j_gene: TRBJ2-7
CDR3nt: TGTGCCATCACTCCCCAGGGGGCAGGGGAGCAGTACTTC
CDR3aa: CAITPQGAGEQYF

v_gene: TRBV9
d_gene: TRBD2
abundance: .
j_gene: TRBJ2-1
CDR3nt: TGTGCCTCTTCTGTGGGCGGGGGCTCCTACAATGAGCAGTTCTTC
CDR3aa: CASSVGGGSYNEQFF

v_gene: TRBV28
d_gene: .
abundance: .
j_gene: TRBJ2-5
CDR3nt: TGTGCCAGCAGTCTCGGACAGTCCCCAGAGACCCAGTACTTC
CDR3aa: CASSLGQSPETQYF

v_gene: TRBV9
d_gene: TRBD2
abundance: .
j_gene: TRBJ2-7
CDR3nt: TGTGCCAGCAGCGTAGTTCCGGGAGGGGGAGAGCAGTACTTC
CDR3aa: CASSVVPGGGEQYF

v_gene: TRBV6-5
d_gene: TRBD2
abundance: few
j_gene: TRBJ2-7
CDR3nt: TGTGCCAGCAGTTACTCGATAGCGGGCTCCTACGAGCAGTACTTC
CDR3aa: CASSYSIAGSYEQYF

v_gene: TRBV30
d_gene: .
abundance: .
j_gene: TRBJ1-5
CDR3nt: TGTGCCTGGAGTGTACGGAGGGGGAGTCAGCCCCAGCATTTT
CDR3aa: CAWSVRRGSQPQHF

v_gene: TRBV28
d_gene: .
abundance: few
j_gene: TRBJ1-5
CDR3nt: TGTGCCAGCAGTTTTGAGGGTTTTCAGCCCCAGCATTTT
CDR3aa: CASSFEGFQPQHF